This entry concerns a single T cell receptor (beta chain). Its antigen is currently unknown. This CDR3 is also generated by other DNA sequences in the sample. This entry is derived from a study of OX40 agonist ivuxolimab in advanced cancers. Study overall: Intravenous ivuxolimab at 0.01 to 10 mg/kg was given to patients every 2 weeks. Notes on the study in general: CD4+ and CD8+ T cells in blood underwent clonal expansion by week 6 at 0.1 to 3.0 mg/kg. Expanded clones tended on average to be more numerous among CD8+ T cells than CD4+.

Data came from immunoSEQ multiplex PCR; TCRdb stores just in-frame clones and leaves some out. Here the sample spans about 99,000 clones, 90% to 97% being singletons. This CDR3 region has 14 residues. CDR1 and CDR2 from the germline V gene are SGHNT and YYREEE (reference sequence). Trimming pared 2 bases from V and 3 bases from J, leaving 11 bases between. The chain couples TRBV5-4 to TRBJ1-1, with D possibly TRBD1 on 5 matching bases. The clonotype was recovered from an adult with an advanced solid tumor such as melanoma, head and neck, liver or kidney cancer. Sample: CD4+ or CD8+ T cells sorted from blood, taken in a trial of the OX40 agonist ivuxolimab. In DNA form, the CDR3 reads TGTGCCAGCAGCTTTCGGGGGGGACACACTGAAGCTTTCTTT. Translating it yields CASSFRGGHTEAFF.